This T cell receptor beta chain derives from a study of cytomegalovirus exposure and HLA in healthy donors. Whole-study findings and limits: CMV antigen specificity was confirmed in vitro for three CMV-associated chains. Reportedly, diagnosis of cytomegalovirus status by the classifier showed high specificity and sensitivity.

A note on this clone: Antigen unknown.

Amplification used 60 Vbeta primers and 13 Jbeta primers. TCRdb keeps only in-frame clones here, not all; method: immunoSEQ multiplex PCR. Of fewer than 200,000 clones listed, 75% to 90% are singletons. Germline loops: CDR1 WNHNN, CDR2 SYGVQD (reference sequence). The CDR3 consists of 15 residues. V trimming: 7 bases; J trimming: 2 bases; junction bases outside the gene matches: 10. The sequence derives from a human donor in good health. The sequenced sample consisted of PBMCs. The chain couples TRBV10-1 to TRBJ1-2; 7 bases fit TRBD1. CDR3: CASNIRDSGNYGYTF. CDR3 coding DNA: TGCGCCAGCAATATCCGGGACAGCGGGAACTATGGCTACACCTTC.